The TCR beta chain under discussion was sequenced for a study of blood T cell repertoires in COVID-19. The assay was immunoSEQ multiplex PCR, and TCRdb's table has in-frame clones only and misses some. The table records 120,000 to 150,000 clones, 88% of them present only once. The junction had 10 bases not matched to a gene; V was cut back by 5 bases and J by 3 bases. The CDR3 extends over 16 amino acids. CDR1 SEHNR and CDR2 FQNEAQ come from the germline V gene (reference sequence). Sequencing was carried out using PBMCs or T cells enriched from blood (not recorded which). The J gene is TRBJ2-3, the V gene TRBV7-9; 8 bases line up with TRBD2. This sequence was found in a woman aged 25-40 years with acute COVID-19. The CDR3, as DNA: TGTGCCAGCAGCCCGTTGCTAGCGGGCTTAACAGATACGCAGTATTTT. Translation: CASSPLLAGLTDTQYF.